Shown below are 17 T cell receptor beta chains from a single sample sequenced in a study of blood T cells in healthy people across ages. Together with a sample-barcoded 5' primer, a J-beta primer mix was included in a second PCR lasting about 7 to 11 cycles. TCRdb redid the calling of the 5' RACE reads with MiXCR, one entry per CDR3 protein. The data show around 990,000 distinct CDR3 sequences, with more than 30% seen just once and 13% held by the top ten. The sequenced sample consisted of blood. Every receptor here comes from a man in his late teens or twenties in good health.

The chain employs TRBV12-3 or TRBV12-4 and TRBJ2-5; D unresolved. Trimming removed 7 bases from V and 1 base from J, with 10 bases in between. The CDR3 is made up of 13 amino acids. The CDR3 DNA is TGTGCCAGCAATACGGACCCCCAAGAGACCCAGTACTTC. It encodes CASNTDPQETQYF.

This clonotype has a handful of counts. J is TRBJ2-1 and V is TRBV4-1; D unresolved. With 0 bases removed from V and 0 bases from J, the gap between germline ends came to 9 bases. Germline V gene sequence: CDR1 MGHRA, CDR2 YSYEKL. CDR3 length: 16 residues. The CDR3: CASSQDALSSYNEQFF. The CDR3 bases are TGCGCCAGCAGCCAAGACGCACTAAGCTCCTACAATGAGCAGTTCTTC.

This sequence joins TRBV12-3 or TRBV12-4 and TRBJ2-7; 7 bases agree with TRBD1. V lost 3 bases, J lost 9 bases, and 8 bases stayed unmatched. The CDR3 consists of 13 residues. CDR3 amino acids: CASSFATGSGQYF. CDR3 nucleotide sequence: TGTGCCAGCAGTTTTGCGACAGGGTCGGGGCAGTACTTC.

The chain couples TRBV27 to TRBJ1-2; unclear D gene. V shed 5 bases and J shed 5 bases, with 15 bases lying between them. CDR1 MNHEY and CDR2 SMNVEV come from the germline V gene (reference sequence). This CDR3 is 14 amino acids long. The CDR3 region is CASSPAGSFYGYTF. Here the CDR3 DNA reads TGTGCCAGCAGTCCCGCGGGGTCCTTTTATGGCTACACCTTC.

There are a few counts of this clonotype. The rearrangement uses TRBV21-1 and TRBJ1-3. TRBV21-1 is designated a pseudogene. This CDR3 comprises 16 residues. The CDR3 DNA follows: TGTGCCAGCAGCCAAAGGGCCCCCGCGGGAGGAAACACCATATATTTT. Its translation is CASSQRAPAGGNTIYF.

This clonotype turned up a few times. The V gene is TRBV5-1, the J gene TRBJ1-1; no clear D gene. Germline loops: CDR1 SGHRS, CDR2 YFSETQ. The CDR3 has 14 residues. Between the trimmed V and J ends, which lost 5 bases and 1 base, there was a span of 12 bases. CDR3: CASSSSVENTEAFF. CDR3 nucleotide sequence: TGCGCCAGCAGTTCCTCGGTGGAGAACACTGAAGCTTTCTTT.

This clonotype was found a few times. This chain uses TRBV6-6 with TRBJ2-7, with D tentatively TRBD1 (5 bases). The CDR3 covers 17 residues. The V gene lost 0 bases and the J gene lost 1 base, with 16 bases spanning the gap. The V gene's germline CDR1 is MNHNY and CDR2 SVGAGI (reference sequence). CDR3 sequence reads: CASSYSFAGKESYEQYF. The CDR3 nucleotides read TGTGCCAGCAGTTACTCGTTTGCAGGGAAAGAATCCTACGAGCAGTACTTC.

The table lists this clonotype with many counts. This chain connects TRBV7-2 to TRBJ1-2, with D hard to call. Germline V gives CDR1 SGHTA, CDR2 FQGNSA. The CDR3 covers 13 residues. The V end lost 1 base, the J end lost 5 bases, and 8 bases lay between the germline ends. DNA for the CDR3: TGTGCCAGCAGCTTAGGGTTCAGTTATGGCTACACCTTC. Its protein product is CASSLGFSYGYTF.

This clonotype was picked up a small number of times. The V and J genes are TRBV7-6 and TRBJ2-1; 8 nucleotides line up with TRBD1. Germline CDR1 SGHVS, CDR2 FNYEAQ. The ends lost 2 bases at V and 4 bases at J; junction bases unmatched: 10. The CDR3 spans 17 residues. CDR3 coding DNA: TGTGCCAGCAGCTTAATGGCCTGGGGACAGGTTTACAATGAGCAGTTCTTC. This encodes CASSLMAWGQVYNEQFF. The full variable domain, its missing parts supplied by reference TRBV7-6 and TRBJ2-1, is GAGVSQSPRYKVTKRGQDVALRCDPISGHVSLYWYRQALGQGPEFLTYFNYEAQQDKSGLPNDRFSAERPEGSISTLTIQRTEQRDSAMYRCASSLMAWGQVYNEQFFGPGTRLTVL.

The CDR3 DNA follows: TGTGCCAGCGGGCCCCGGACGGGACAGGGATACAATGAGCAGTTCTTC. Amino acids: CASGPRTGQGYNEQFF. The rearrangement uses TRBV6-1 and TRBJ2-1; 9 bases fit TRBD1. V dropped 8 bases and J dropped 4; count of bases not matched to a gene: 12. In germline, CDR1 is MNHNS, CDR2 SASEGT. The CDR3 is made up of 16 amino acids.

This clonotype was counted a few times. The V and J genes are TRBV12-3 or TRBV12-4 and TRBJ2-7; 9 bases are a match to TRBD2. V lost 2 bases to trimming and J lost 7 bases; unmatched junction nucleotides: 12. This CDR3 spans 16 amino acids. The CDR3 protein is CASSLSGLAGHNEQYF. The CDR3 bases are TGTGCCAGCAGTTTATCAGGGCTAGCGGGACACAATGAGCAGTACTTC.

This clonotype has only a few counts. The chain employs TRBV27 and TRBJ2-5; possible D gene TRBD1, 6 bases. The CDR3 sequence is 14 residues long. Trimming took off 5 bases at V and 1 base at J, with 11 bases between the two ends. CDR1 is MNHEY, CDR2 SMNVEV, per germline (reference sequence). The DNA of the CDR3 is TGTGCCAGCAGTGCATGGGACACCCAAGAGACCCAGTACTTC. Translation gives CASSAWDTQETQYF.

V usage is TRBV7-9 and J usage is TRBJ2-7, with 8 bases aligning to TRBD1. Per germline, CDR1 SEHNR and CDR2 FQNEAQ (reference sequence). J gave up 2 bases and V 2 bases, and 5 bases lay outside the gene matches. CDR3 size: 15 residues. CDR3 bases: TGTGCCAGCAGCTTACAGGGGGCGAATACCTACGAGCAGTACTTC. It is translated as CASSLQGANTYEQYF.

J is TRBJ1-2 and V is TRBV20-1; TRBD1 matches 7 bases. Per the germline V gene, CDR1 is DFQATT and CDR2 is SNEGSKA (reference sequence). This CDR3 region has 16 residues. J lost 4 bases, V lost 0 bases, and 11 bases had no gene match. CDR3 DNA: TGCAGTGCTAGAGATAAGGGGGGGACAGAGAGCTATGGCTACACCTTC. This codes for CSARDKGGTESYGYTF.

The chain has TRBV4-1 and TRBJ2-5; 10 nucleotides agree with TRBD1. The DNA matches TRBJ2-7 better at its end, which makes the J call doubtful. The germline V gene has CDR1 MGHRA and CDR2 YSYEKL. The CDR3 has 16 residues. CDR3 bases: TGCGCCAGCAGCCAAGAAATGAGGGACAGGGGTTTCGAGCAGTACTTC. Translation gives CASSQEMRDRGFEQYF.

This chain joins TRBV10-3 and TRBJ2-3; 11 nucleotides line up with TRBD2. Germline V gene data show CDR1 as ENHRY and CDR2 as SYGVKD. The length of the CDR3 is 14 residues. V shed 5 bases and J 3 bases; nucleotides not matched to a gene: 1. The CDR3 region has the DNA TGTGCCATCAGTTCTAGCGGGGGGACAGATACGCAGTATTTT. It translates to CAISSSGGTDTQYF.

This rearrangement joins TRBV12-3 or TRBV12-4 to TRBJ2-3, with 7 bases fitting TRBD1. This CDR3 comprises 15 residues. The V and J ends lost 6 bases and 5 bases, in that order; junction bases with no gene match: 11. Here the CDR3 DNA reads TGTGCCAGCAGCCAATTGACAGGGTGGAAAGATACGCAGTATTTT. Translation gives CASSQLTGWKDTQYF.